This section outlines one TCR beta chain sequence together with its context. Its antigen is still unknown. This sample stems from a study of EBV T-cell therapy then PD-1 blockade in nasopharyngeal carcinoma. Data came from immunoSEQ multiplex PCR; TCRdb stores just in-frame clones and leaves some out. The sample lists 20,000 to 25,000 clones; 80% to 90% were seen once. Time point given: 266 days after commencement of treatment, after nivolumab therapy. As for treatment: AdE1-LMPpoly-expanded autologous EBV-specific T-cell therapy followed by anti-PD-1 nivolumab. This CDR3 is 13 amino acids long. Germline V lookup: CDR1 MRHNA, CDR2 SNTAGT. Between the trimmed V and J ends, which lost 11 bases and 1 base, there was a span of 14 bases.

J is TRBJ2-5 and V is TRBV6-4, with TRBD2 as a possible D gene (6 bases). The receptor's source is a man in his forties with nasopharyngeal carcinoma. Source: CD8+ T cells from blood, taken between days 200 and 300 from a patient whose treatment included autologous EBV-specific T cells and nivolumab. The CDR3 DNA reads TGTGCCCTCTTTGGGGGGACCCAAGAGACCCAGTACTTC. It yields the protein CALFGGTQETQYF.